This is a list of T cell receptor beta chains from one sample in a study of blood T cell repertoires in COVID-19. Repertoires were generated with immunoSEQ multiplex PCR, while TCRdb's copy carries only in-frame clones and drops some. This repertoire shows about 58,000 clones, around 89% found once; its top ten account for roughly 13%. Sequencing input: peripheral blood. The receptors come from a woman aged 60-75 years with active COVID-19. Each CDR3 is given with its conserved first and last residue. A D gene is named only where the DNA matches it firmly. Not all rows give a size; the values are once, few, many and, for expanded clones, a class.

cdr3_nt | cdr3_aa | d_call | v_call | clone_size | j_call
TGCGCCAGCAGCCACAGCGGAGATACGCAGTATTTT | CASSHSGDTQYF | - | TRBV5-1 | - | TRBJ2-3
TGTGCCTGGAGTGTACCACAGGGGGAAGCGTACCAAGAGACCCAGTACTTC | CAWSVPQGEAYQETQYF | TRBD1 | TRBV30 | - | TRBJ2-5
TGTGCCACCAGTGATTTTAGCGGGAGGCAATACTTC | CATSDFSGRQYF | TRBD2 | TRBV24-1 | once | TRBJ2-5
TGTGCCAGCAGCTTATCGGGGAGCGATACGCAGTATTTT | CASSLSGSDTQYF | - | TRBV11-2 | - | TRBJ2-3
TGTGCCAGCAGCCTCCTACTAGCGGGGGGCGAGCAGTTCTTC | CASSLLLAGGEQFF | TRBD2 | TRBV14 | - | TRBJ2-1
TGTGCCAGCAGAGGGACAGGGGGAGAGACCCAGTACTTC | CASRGTGGETQYF | TRBD1 | TRBV6-5 | - | TRBJ2-5
TGTGCCAGTAGTCCCGACGGGACTGGGGCCAACGTCCTGACTTTC | CASSPDGTGANVLTF | - | TRBV19 | - | TRBJ2-6
TGTGCCAGCAGCTGGGAGGGGGGATTCTACAATGAGCAGTTCTTC | CASSWEGGFYNEQFF | - | TRBV7-9 | - | TRBJ2-1
TGTGCCAGCAGCTTGGCGGGGGGGCCCTGGTTAGATGAGCAGTTCTTC | CASSLAGGPWLDEQFF | TRBD2 | TRBV5-6 | - | TRBJ2-1
TGCGCCAGCAGCTTGTCAGCGGGGGCGCGCACAGATACGCAGTATTTT | CASSLSAGARTDTQYF | TRBD2 | TRBV5-1 | - | TRBJ2-3
TGTGCCAGCTCGCCTGAACAGGGGATCTATGGCTACACCTTC | CASSPEQGIYGYTF | TRBD1 | TRBV18 | - | TRBJ1-2
TGTGCCAGCAGCTTAGAGGGGGGGCGTGAGCAGTTCTTC | CASSLEGGREQFF | - | TRBV7-8 | - | TRBJ2-1
TGCAGTGCTGGCGCAGGGGACGGCTACACCTTC | CSAGAGDGYTF | - | TRBV20-1 | - | TRBJ1-2
TGTGCCAGCAGCCTGGGACAGGCCGCCCCAATTGAAGCTTTCTTT | CASSLGQAAPIEAFF | TRBD1 | TRBV2 | - | TRBJ1-1
TGTGCCAGCAGCACCGGGACAGGGGGCTATGGCTACACCTTC | CASSTGTGGYGYTF | TRBD1 | TRBV6-5 | once | TRBJ1-2
TGTGCCAGCAGCTTGGGGGGGTCCCGGAATTCACCCCTCCACTTT | CASSLGGSRNSPLHF | - | TRBV14 | - | TRBJ1-6
TGTGCCAGCAGTTACGGGCAGGGCGAGCATTTT | CASSYGQGEHF | - | TRBV6-6 | - | TRBJ1-5
TGTGCCAGCAGCTTCGGACAGGGGCGGGTCACCGGGGAGCTGTTTTTT | CASSFGQGRVTGELFF | TRBD1 | TRBV5-4 | - | TRBJ2-2
TGTGCCACCAGAACCCGGGACAGGGCCACCGGGGAGCTGTTTTTT | CATRTRDRATGELFF | TRBD1 | TRBV10-3 | - | TRBJ2-2
TGTGCCAGCGCCCTTGGGAGCTCGAGCTCCTACGAGCAGTACTTC | CASALGSSSSYEQYF | - | TRBV27 | - | TRBJ2-7
TGTGCCAGCAGCTTGGACAAGAACACTGAAGCTTTCTTT | CASSLDKNTEAFF | - | TRBV7-3 | - | TRBJ1-1
TGTGCCATCCCGGGACAGGCGAACTCTGGAAACACCATATATTTT | CAIPGQANSGNTIYF | TRBD1 | TRBV14 | - | TRBJ1-3
TGCAGTGCCTCAAACCCGGGGGCCCAGCATTTT | CSASNPGAQHF | - | TRBV20-1 | - | TRBJ1-5
TGCGCCAGCAGCGCGGCGGGCTATGGCTACACCTTC | CASSAAGYGYTF | - | TRBV5-1 | - | TRBJ1-2
TGTGCCAGCAGTTTGGACAGGGGGAGGACTGAAGCTTTCTTT | CASSLDRGRTEAFF | TRBD1 | TRBV7-6 | - | TRBJ1-1
TGTGCCAGCAGCCATTTCCGGCGGGGGAACGTCAACACCGGGGAGCTGTTTTTT | CASSHFRRGNVNTGELFF | TRBD2 | TRBV3-1/TRBV3-2 | - | TRBJ2-2
TGTGCCAGCAGCCGACAGGGCGGGGAGACCCAGTACTTC | CASSRQGGETQYF | TRBD1 | TRBV2 | - | TRBJ2-5
TGTGCCAGCAGTTTGAGAAACAATCAGCCCCAGCATTTT | CASSLRNNQPQHF | - | TRBV12-3/TRBV12-4 | - | TRBJ1-5
TGTGCCAGCAGTTTTGACAGGGGGCGGGAGACTGAAGCTTTCTTT | CASSFDRGRETEAFF | TRBD1 | TRBV6-6 | - | TRBJ1-1
TGTGCCAGCAGCTTTCAGGACTACAATGAGCAGTTCTTC | CASSFQDYNEQFF | - | TRBV5-5 | once | TRBJ2-1
TGTGCCAGCAGCGTAACAGCGGGGGGGCCGGGTGAGCAGTTCTTC | CASSVTAGGPGEQFF | TRBD2 | TRBV9 | - | TRBJ2-1
TGTGCCAGTAGTATCCAAACTAATGAAAAACTGTTTTTT | CASSIQTNEKLFF | - | TRBV19 | - | TRBJ1-4
TGTGCCAGTACCACAAAGGCGGGACGGGTTAATTCACCCCTCCACTTT | CASTTKAGRVNSPLHF | - | TRBV19 | - | TRBJ1-6
TGTGCCAGCAGCTACCTACCAGGAACGAACACCGGGGAGCTGTTTTTT | CASSYLPGTNTGELFF | - | TRBV11-3 | - | TRBJ2-2
TGTGCCAGTACTCAACTAGCGGGGGTTACTGAGACCCAGTACTTC | CASTQLAGVTETQYF | TRBD2 | TRBV19 | - | TRBJ2-5
TGTGCCATCAGTGAGTCGGGAGCCGCCGAGCAGTACTTC | CAISESGAAEQYF | - | TRBV10-3 | - | TRBJ2-7
TGTGCCAGCAGTGAACCTCCCGGTTTTCCCTACGAGCAGTACTTC | CASSEPPGFPYEQYF | - | TRBV6-1 | - | TRBJ2-7
TGTGCTAGTGGGTCGACCGGGACAGGGGTCTACGAGCAGTACTTC | CASGSTGTGVYEQYF | TRBD1 | TRBV12-5 | - | TRBJ2-7
TGTGCCAGCAGCCGGATGACAGGGGCTTATCAGCCCCAGCATTTT | CASSRMTGAYQPQHF | TRBD1 | TRBV7-6 | - | TRBJ1-5
TGTGCCAGCAGCCAGGGACAGGGGAACCGCGAGCAGTACTTC | CASSQGQGNREQYF | TRBD1 | TRBV5-8 | - | TRBJ2-7
TGTGCCAGCAGCTCACCCACTAGCGGGGGACACCAAGAGACCCAGTACTTC | CASSSPTSGGHQETQYF | TRBD2 | TRBV5-4 | - | TRBJ2-5
TGTGCCAGCAGCTTAGCCCCCACAGCCCAAGCGGGCAATCAGCCCCAGCATTTT | CASSLAPTAQAGNQPQHF | - | TRBV7-8 | - | TRBJ1-5
TGTGCCAGTAGTATTGGGCGGGTATTAGCCAAAAACATTCAGTACTTC | CASSIGRVLAKNIQYF | - | TRBV19 | - | TRBJ2-4
TGTGCCAGCAGTTTACAAATCTCCTACGAGCAGTACTTC | CASSLQISYEQYF | - | TRBV27 | - | TRBJ2-7
TGTGCCAGCAGCTCAAACCTAGGGAGGCGCTATGGCTACACCTTC | CASSSNLGRRYGYTF | - | TRBV7-8 | - | TRBJ1-2
TGTGCCAGCAGCCAAGCATATGGCTACACCTTC | CASSQAYGYTF | - | TRBV3-1/TRBV3-2 | - | TRBJ1-2
TGCGCCAGCAGCTTGTCCTCGGGGGGGGGCGTCCACGAGCAGTACTTC | CASSLSSGGGVHEQYF | TRBD2 | TRBV5-1 | - | TRBJ2-7
TGTGCCAGCAGTTACTCAGGCAGGGGAGACGACTATGGCTACACCTTC | CASSYSGRGDDYGYTF | - | TRBV6-5 | - | TRBJ1-2
TGTGCCAGCAGCCCGGACAGAAACTATGGCTACACCTTC | CASSPDRNYGYTF | - | TRBV7-3 | - | TRBJ1-2
TGCGCCAGCAGGGGCACCCCTAATGAAAAACTGTTTTTT | CASRGTPNEKLFF | - | TRBV4-3 | - | TRBJ1-4
TGTGCCAGCTCCTCCTCCTACGAGCAGTACTTC | CASSSSYEQYF | - | TRBV3-1/TRBV3-2 | - | TRBJ2-7
TGTGCCAGCATAAGTTTGTCGGGCCGGGAAGGGTCAGATACGCAGTATTTT | CASISLSGREGSDTQYF | - | TRBV28 | - | TRBJ2-3
TGTGCCAGCAGCGAGGACAGCTACAATGAGCAGTTCTTC | CASSEDSYNEQFF | - | TRBV9 | - | TRBJ2-1
TGTGCCAGCAGCCCCCGAACTACGGCGGGGGGGCCTGGGGAGCAGTTCTTC | CASSPRTTAGGPGEQFF | TRBD2 | TRBV5-4 | - | TRBJ2-1